These T cell receptor beta chains were read from a single sample in a study of T cell responses to AZD1222 COVID-19 vaccine. Method: immunoSEQ multiplex PCR; TCRdb's copy keeps in-frame clones and lacks some. The sample includes some 96,000 clones, around 90% seen only once; the top ten take over 2%. This sample comprised peripheral blood, obtained on day 0 of AZD1222 vaccination. The receptor source for this set is an adult in good health. The CDR3 runs from the conserved cysteine through the conserved F or W. The order of the fields is V gene, J gene, CDR3 protein.

V: TRBV10-3
J: TRBJ2-1
CDR3: CAISDGGSVNEQFF

V: TRBV23-1
J: TRBJ1-2
CDR3: CASSQRGTSNYGYTF

V: TRBV6-5
J: TRBJ2-2
CDR3: CASMGTGETGELFF

V: TRBV5-6
J: TRBJ2-7
CDR3: CASSLQGITYEQYF

V: TRBV11-3
J: TRBJ2-1
CDR3: CASSLPGSSYNEQFF

V: TRBV7-3
J: TRBJ2-3
CDR3: CASSLGRDTQYF

V: TRBV20-1
J: TRBJ1-2
CDR3: CSASRQINGYTF

V: TRBV7-2
J: TRBJ2-1
CDR3: CASSLSGTGGGHEQFF

V: TRBV7-8
J: TRBJ1-5
CDR3: CASSLSGDQSYQPQHF

V: TRBV18
J: TRBJ2-3
CDR3: CASSPRNRAGDYEVLVQYF

V: TRBV12-5
J: TRBJ1-6
CDR3: CASGLVVRDRYNSPLHF

V: TRBV9
J: TRBJ2-1
CDR3: CASSVGPEQFF

V: TRBV6-1
J: TRBJ2-7
CDR3: CASSEFYEQYF

V: TRBV5-1
J: TRBJ2-3
CDR3: CASSWTSGRGGTDTQYF

V: TRBV18
J: TRBJ2-7
CDR3: CASSPLVGTYEQYF

V: TRBV2
J: TRBJ2-7
CDR3: CASSRQDWDEQYF

V: TRBV5-1
J: TRBJ2-3
CDR3: CASSRGLAGESDTQYF

V: TRBV7-9
J: TRBJ1-2
CDR3: CASSLEGARGYGYTF

V: TRBV11-2
J: TRBJ2-4
CDR3: CASSFRRTSKNIQYF

V: TRBV7-3
J: TRBJ2-1
CDR3: CASSLNGLANEQFF

V: TRBV11-2
J: TRBJ2-5
CDR3: CASSRPSGGQETQYF

V: TRBV4-2
J: TRBJ2-2
CDR3: CASSPEVDSGRTTGELFF

V: TRBV19
J: TRBJ2-3
CDR3: CASSVLRSWEDTQYF

V: TRBV3-1/TRBV3-2
J: TRBJ2-2
CDR3: CASSRNSNTGELFF

V: TRBV5-4
J: TRBJ1-1
CDR3: CASSLDPRDREAFF

V: TRBV10-3
J: TRBJ2-2
CDR3: CAISEGTGPGELFF

V: TRBV30
J: TRBJ1-2
CDR3: CAWRDRAEWYYGYTF

V: TRBV4-3
J: TRBJ1-1
CDR3: CASSQAGGGTEAFF

V: TRBV6-4
J: TRBJ2-2
CDR3: CASSVGDHTGELFF

V: TRBV30
J: TRBJ1-1
CDR3: CASQNTEAFF